These T cell receptor beta chains were read from a single sample in a study of T cell responses to AZD1222 COVID-19 vaccine. Some clones are missing from TCRdb's copy, which holds only in-frame ones; the method was immunoSEQ multiplex PCR. The profile shows approximately 140,000 clones, 85% to 95% of them singletons. Material: peripheral blood, obtained on day 0 of MenACWY control vaccination. These receptors were collected from an adult in good health. Both conserved end residues are part of each CDR3. D genes are given only for firm matches. Size is stated for part of the rows, as once, few or many counts, or as a class when the clone is expanded.

>TRBJ1-6|TRBV27|13|.|.
TGTGCCAGCAAGCTCTCCGGAGGCTCACCCCTCCACTTT
CASKLSGGSPLHF
>TRBJ1-4|TRBV7-3|14|.|.
TGTGCCAGCAGCCCCGGGGGAGGGAATGAAAAACTGTTTTTT
CASSPGGGNEKLFF
>TRBJ2-2|TRBV7-2|15|.|.
TGTGCCAGCAGACCAGTGCAGGGTCAAACCGGGGAGCTGTTTTTT
CASRPVQGQTGELFF
>TRBJ1-6|TRBV6-2/TRBV6-3|15|.|.
TGTGCCAGCAGTCTGTCCGGGCCGATTAATTCACCCCTCCACTTT
CASSLSGPINSPLHF
>TRBJ1-2|TRBV2|14|.|TRBD1
TGTGCCAGCAGTACGACAGGGCCCAACTATGGCTACACCTTC
CASSTTGPNYGYTF
>TRBJ2-6|TRBV15|17|.|TRBD1
TGTGCCACCAGCATCACCCGGCAGGGGGCAGGGGCCAACGTCCTGACTTTC
CATSITRQGAGANVLTF
>TRBJ1-5|TRBV6-1|11|.|.
TGTGCCAGCAGTGAATCCCCGGCCCAGCATTTT
CASSESPAQHF
>TRBJ1-2|TRBV5-1|13|once|.
TGCGCCAGCAGCGCTGCCGGGACGGACGGCTACACCTTC
CASSAAGTDGYTF
>TRBJ1-4|TRBV4-2|17|.|.
TGTGCCAGCAGCCAAGATCGGGTTTTAGGGGTGGATGAAAAACTGTTTTTT
CASSQDRVLGVDEKLFF
>TRBJ1-1|TRBV5-1|15|.|.
TGCGCCAGCAGTCCCGGAGGGGCTATCGGCACTGAAGCTTTCTTT
CASSPGGAIGTEAFF
>TRBJ2-7|TRBV9|15|.|TRBD2
TGTGCCAGCAGCGTAGGGCTAGCGGGGGCCTACGAGCAGTACTTC
CASSVGLAGAYEQYF
>TRBJ1-1|TRBV2|13|few|.
TGTGCCAGGTCCACTATCTCGGACACTGAAGCTTTCTTT
CARSTISDTEAFF
>TRBJ2-3|TRBV3-1/TRBV3-2|14|.|.
TGTGCCAGCAGCCAATTCCTCGGGTCAGATACGCAGTATTTT
CASSQFLGSDTQYF
>TRBJ1-2|TRBV7-9|17|.|.
TGTGCCAGCAGCTCCACTACAATGTGGGACACCTCCTATGGCTACACCTTC
CASSSTTMWDTSYGYTF
>TRBJ1-1|TRBV3-1/TRBV3-2|12|.|.
TGTGCCAGCAGCCGGGCGGGTTCTGAAGCTTTCTTT
CASSRAGSEAFF
>TRBJ1-2|TRBV7-8|15|.|.
TGTGCCAGCAGCTTAGGTGGCAGGGGAAGCTATGGCTACACCTTC
CASSLGGRGSYGYTF
>TRBJ1-2|TRBV15|17|.|TRBD1
TGTGCCACCAGCAGAGATCTGGACAGGGGCCGTAGAGATGGCTACACCTTC
CATSRDLDRGRRDGYTF
>TRBJ1-1|TRBV6-5|14|.|.
TGTGCCAGCAGTATCGGGACCCGAGGGACTGAAGCTTTCTTT
CASSIGTRGTEAFF
>TRBJ1-1|TRBV19|16|.|.
TGTGCCAGTAGTATACCCCTGGGGAGCCTAGACACTGAAGCTTTCTTT
CASSIPLGSLDTEAFF
>TRBJ1-2|TRBV11-2|14|.|.
TGTGCCAGCAGCTTGACAGGTTCTAACTATGGTTACACCTTC
CASSLTGSNYGYTF
>TRBJ1-1|TRBV11-2|15|few|TRBD1
TGTGCCAGCAGCTCCCGGACAGGTTGGGACACTGAAGCTTTCTTT
CASSSRTGWDTEAFF
>TRBJ1-4|TRBV7-9|15|.|TRBD1
TGTGCCAGCAGCTTAGGGGGACAGGCAAATGAAAAACTGTTTTTT
CASSLGGQANEKLFF
>TRBJ1-1|TRBV28|13|.|.
TGTGCCAGCAGTAATATCTTGAACACTGAAGCTTTCTTT
CASSNILNTEAFF
>TRBJ2-3|TRBV5-1|16|once|TRBD2
TGCGCCAGCAGCTTGTATGCGGGAGGTAGCACAGATACGCAGTATTTT
CASSLYAGGSTDTQYF
>TRBJ2-1|TRBV13|15|.|.
TGTGCCAGCAGCCCCCAGCTTGGGGGACACAATGAGCAGTTCTTC
CASSPQLGGHNEQFF
>TRBJ2-1|TRBV5-1|15|.|.
TGCGCCAGCAGCTTGAGACAGAGCTCCTACAATGAGCAGTTCTTC
CASSLRQSSYNEQFF
>TRBJ2-3|TRBV28|14|.|.
TGTGCCAGCAGTTTCAGCGGCACCACAGATACGCAGTATTTT
CASSFSGTTDTQYF
>TRBJ2-7|TRBV13|14|once|.
TGTGCCAGCAGCTTAGGCCTCGGATCCTACGAGCAGTACTTC
CASSLGLGSYEQYF
>TRBJ1-4|TRBV10-3|14|.|.
TGTGCCATCAGTACCCAGGGAGGGGGTGAAAAACTGTTTTTT
CAISTQGGGEKLFF
>TRBJ1-6|TRBV27|14|.|TRBD1
TGTGCCAGCAGTTCAGACAGGGGAATTTCACCCCTCCACTTT
CASSSDRGISPLHF
>TRBJ1-2|TRBV7-2|15|.|.
TGTGCCAGCAGCCCCGGGGCAGGGGAGGGATATGGCTACACCTTC
CASSPGAGEGYGYTF
>TRBJ1-1|TRBV19|16|.|.
TGTGCCAGTAGTCTGTTGGGTGCGGCCCCGAACACTGAAGCTTTCTTT
CASSLLGAAPNTEAFF
>TRBJ1-6|TRBV7-8|14|.|TRBD1
TGTGCCAGCAGTTATGGACAGGGGAATTCACCCCTCCACTTT
CASSYGQGNSPLHF
>TRBJ2-3|TRBV20-1|11|.|.
TGCAGTGCTAGTGTGGTGGATACGCAGTATTTT
CSASVVDTQYF
>TRBJ2-7|TRBV5-6|11|.|.
TGTGCCAGCAGCTTGGGTTACGAGCAGTACTTC
CASSLGYEQYF
>TRBJ1-5|TRBV2|14|.|.
TGTGCCAGCAGTGCCGGACACCAGAATCAGCCCCAGCATTTT
CASSAGHQNQPQHF
>TRBJ1-1|TRBV5-1|14|.|.
TGCGCCAGCAGTTTCAGGTCAATGAACACTGAAGCTTTCTTT
CASSFRSMNTEAFF
>TRBJ2-6|TRBV5-1|14|.|.
TGCGCCAGCAGCCCAAGCTCTGGGGCCAACGTCCTGACTTTC
CASSPSSGANVLTF
>TRBJ2-7|TRBV4-2|15|.|.
TGTGCCAGCAGCCCGCTCCCGGGACTTTCCTACGAGCAGTACTTC
CASSPLPGLSYEQYF
>TRBJ1-1|TRBV9|15|.|.
TGTGCCAGCAGCGTAGATCCTGGGGTGAACACTGAAGCTTTCTTT
CASSVDPGVNTEAFF
>TRBJ2-4|TRBV4-2|15|.|.
TGTGCCAGCAGCCAAGGAAGGGATTTAGGAAACATTCAGTACTTC
CASSQGRDLGNIQYF
>TRBJ1-4|TRBV10-3|17|.|TRBD1
TGTGCCATCAGCGGAATGGCGACCGGGACAGGGGGAGAAAAACTGTTTTTT
CAISGMATGTGGEKLFF
>TRBJ2-7|TRBV3-1/TRBV3-2|14|.|.
TGTGCCAGCAGCCAAGATGGGGGATCCTACGAGCAGTACTTC
CASSQDGGSYEQYF
>TRBJ1-1|TRBV19|11|.|.
TGTGCCAGTATATTTTCAGCTGAAGCTTTCTTT
CASIFSAEAFF
>TRBJ1-2|TRBV19|15|.|.
TGTGCCAGTAGCCCGTCGGGGGTAAGCTTCTATGGCTACACCTTC
CASSPSGVSFYGYTF
>TRBJ2-2|TRBV4-3|18|.|TRBD2
TGCGCCAGCAGCCAAGATCGACTAGCGGGGGCCAACACCGGGGAGCTGTTTTTT
CASSQDRLAGANTGELFF
>TRBJ1-2|TRBV15|15|.|.
TGTGCCACCAGCAGAGAGACGGGGTTGGCCTATGGCTACACCTTC
CATSRETGLAYGYTF
>TRBJ2-3|TRBV7-5|11|.|.
TGTGTCAAAGGGGACACAGATACGCAGTATTTT
CVKGDTDTQYF
>TRBJ1-1|TRBV14|14|few|.
TGTGCCAGCAGCCAAGCCTTGCTGGGCACTGAAGCTTTCTTT
CASSQALLGTEAFF
>TRBJ1-2|TRBV12-3/TRBV12-4|13|.|.
TGTGCCAGCAGTCAGGGGCAGCGCTATGGCTACACCTTC
CASSQGQRYGYTF